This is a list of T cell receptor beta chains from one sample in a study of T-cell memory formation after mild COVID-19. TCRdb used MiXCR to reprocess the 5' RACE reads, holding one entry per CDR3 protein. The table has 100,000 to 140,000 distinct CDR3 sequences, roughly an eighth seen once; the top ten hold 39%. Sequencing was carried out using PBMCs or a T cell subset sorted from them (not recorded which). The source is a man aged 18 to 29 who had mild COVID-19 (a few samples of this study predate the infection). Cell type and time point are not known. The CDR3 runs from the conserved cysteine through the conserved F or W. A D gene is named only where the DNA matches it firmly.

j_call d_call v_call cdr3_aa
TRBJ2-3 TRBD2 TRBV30 CAWLGGVSQYF
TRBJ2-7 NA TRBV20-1 CSAISGEAYEQYF
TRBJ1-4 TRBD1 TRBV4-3 CASSQDRDSRKLFF
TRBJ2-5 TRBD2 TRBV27 CASRQLAGDLETQYF
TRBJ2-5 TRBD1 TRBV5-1 CASGSGVGGVAETQYF
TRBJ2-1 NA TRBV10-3 CATRSSYNEQFF
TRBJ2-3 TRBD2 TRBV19 CASSTLRGARDTQYF
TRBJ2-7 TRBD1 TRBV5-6 CASSFKGQGPYEQYF
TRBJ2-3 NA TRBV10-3 CAISDPGTRTDTQYF
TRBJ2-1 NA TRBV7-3 CASSSTSTEQFF
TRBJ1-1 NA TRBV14 CASKDTLNTEAFF
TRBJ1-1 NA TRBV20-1 CSAPSQDMLNTEAFF
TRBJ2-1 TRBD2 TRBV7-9 CASSLAGSSGAERDEQFF
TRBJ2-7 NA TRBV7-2 CASSLARLGDHEQYF
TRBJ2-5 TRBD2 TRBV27 CASRGLAGETQYF
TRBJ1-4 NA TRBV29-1 CSVDLGLNEKLFF
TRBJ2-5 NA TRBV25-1 CASNGAGWETQYF
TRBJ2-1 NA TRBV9 CASTPDSYNNEQFF
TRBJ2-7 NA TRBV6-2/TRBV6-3 CASSPGRGPYEQYF
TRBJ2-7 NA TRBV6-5 CASSGGGAEQYF
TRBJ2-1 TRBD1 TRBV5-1 CASSLAEGQLGNEQFF
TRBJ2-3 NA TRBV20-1 CSAKMNGGLVDTQYF
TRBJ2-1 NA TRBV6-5 CASSLDDNEQFF
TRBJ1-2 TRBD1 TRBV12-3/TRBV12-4 CASSPSGGGNGYTF
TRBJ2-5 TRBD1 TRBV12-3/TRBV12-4 CASKKDRDRVEETQYF
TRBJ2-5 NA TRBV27 CASSLAGTPGTQYF
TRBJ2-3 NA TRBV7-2 CASSLLPVSTDTQYF
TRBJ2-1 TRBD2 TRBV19 CASTPGAGGYNEQFF
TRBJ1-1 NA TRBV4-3 CASSQVHLNTEAFF
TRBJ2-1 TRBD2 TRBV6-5 CASSPRGLAGYNEQFF
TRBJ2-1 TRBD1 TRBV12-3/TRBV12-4 CASSWTGDEQFF
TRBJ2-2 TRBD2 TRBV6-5 CASTTSGTGELFF
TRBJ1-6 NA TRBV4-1 CASSPTLGSPLHF
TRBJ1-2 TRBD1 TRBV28 CASSAQGAYYGYTF
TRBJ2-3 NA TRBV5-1 CASSYDTSTDTQYF
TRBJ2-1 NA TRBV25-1 CASSESFLVNEQFF
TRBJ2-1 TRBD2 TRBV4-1 CASSQERGSGGNNEQFF
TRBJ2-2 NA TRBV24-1 CATSDLYGYNTGELFF
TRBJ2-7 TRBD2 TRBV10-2 CASSDFGLADSYEQYF
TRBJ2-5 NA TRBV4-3 CASSQDPTAQETQYF